The T cell receptor (beta chain) described here comes from a study of T cells in Graves' hyperthyroidism and ophthalmopathy. For the study at large: Peripheral blood collection took place at initial diagnosis, before any treatment.

Across 18 months, stable Graves' hyperthyroidism was marked by no progression to ophthalmopathy. Diagnosis relied on clinical symptoms, serum thyroxine and TRAb, thyroid ultrasound and orbital computed tomography. Study findings and constraints: The model's output predicted ophthalmopathy at a median of about 6.5 months prior to onset.

On this clonotype: Its target is unknown.

This CDR3 has 16 amino acids. Germline assignment: CDR1 KGHDR and CDR2 SFDVKD. V gave up 0 bases and J gave up 4 bases; unmatched junction bases: 3. The source material, RNA transcripts, was used to amplify TCR beta CDR3 regions. Carried out on the TCR CDR3, a first-round RT-PCR used the HTBI primer set. TCRdb fed the multiplex PCR reads into MiXCR, producing one record per CDR3 protein. Seen here are some 440,000 distinct CDR3 sequences, 15% to 19% observed once, and the top ten hold roughly 7.7%. Sequenced material: blood. The chain carries TRBV24-1 and TRBJ2-7, with 12 bases identical to TRBD1. This receptor was obtained from a woman in her late teens or twenties with Graves' hyperthyroidism. CDR3 in DNA: TGTGCCACCAGTGATTTGGGGGACAGGGGGCGGTACGAGCAGTACTTC. Its translation: CATSDLGDRGRYEQYF.